The present TCR beta chain was sequenced within a study of regulatory T cells in long-lasting Graves disease. Findings of the study overall: Segments TRBV28, TRBJ1-2 and TRBJ2-5 showed preferential usage in persistent disease.

The time point is: newly diagnosed GD, antithyroid drugs for less than 3 months. The TCR library used RNA extracted from PBMCs. With respect to this clonotype: Its antigen remains unidentified. Just one base apart from a much larger clone, this may be a read error. A read error is likely, as this CDR3 ends without the conserved phenylalanine or tryptophan.

HTBI primers from iRepertoire and Arm-PCR of CDR3 regions yielded the TCR beta libraries. TCRdb fed the multiplex PCR reads into MiXCR, producing one record per CDR3 protein. The table lists a few hundred thousand distinct CDR3 sequences, around a sixth of them singletons. There are 14 residues in the CDR3. Germline assignment: CDR1 DFQATT and CDR2 SNEGSKA (reference sequence). V dropped 4 bases and J dropped 0; count of bases not matched to a gene: 5. These data also formed part of another study, on T cells in Graves' hyperthyroidism and ophthalmopathy. This second study notes: From stable hyperthyroidism, ophthalmopathy was set apart by a 13 V-J model.

This receptor was obtained from a woman in her 30s with Graves disease. Material: peripheral blood mononuclear cells (PBMCs), obtained at new diagnosis, from a patient treated with antithyroid drugs. This chain connects TRBV20-1 to TRBJ1-1; 7 bases align to TRBD1. CDR3 nucleotides: TGCAGTGCTAAATTGGGACAGTTGAACACTGAAGCTTTCTTA. It yields the protein CSAKLGQLNTEAFL.